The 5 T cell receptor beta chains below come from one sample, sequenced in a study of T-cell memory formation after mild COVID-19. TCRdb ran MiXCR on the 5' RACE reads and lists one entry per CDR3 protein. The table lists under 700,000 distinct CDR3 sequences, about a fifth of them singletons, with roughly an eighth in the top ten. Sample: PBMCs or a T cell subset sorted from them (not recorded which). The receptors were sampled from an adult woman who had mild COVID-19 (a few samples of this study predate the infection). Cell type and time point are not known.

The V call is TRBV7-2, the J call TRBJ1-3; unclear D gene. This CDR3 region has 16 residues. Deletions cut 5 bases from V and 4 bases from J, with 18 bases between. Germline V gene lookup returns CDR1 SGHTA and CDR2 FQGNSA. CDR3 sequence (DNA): TGTGCCAGCAGCCGACGGCCAGACTCGCTGGGAAACACCATATATTTT. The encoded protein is CASSRRPDSLGNTIYF.

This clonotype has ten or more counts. The CDR3 DNA sequence: TGTGCCAGCAGCTTGGCGATAGCGGGGGCACTCTACGAGCAGTACTTC. Encoded protein: CASSLAIAGALYEQYF. The J gene is TRBJ2-7, the V gene TRBV5-5; TRBD2 aligns across 9 bases. J gave up 3 bases and V 0 bases, and 7 bases lay outside the gene matches. The CDR3 is 16 amino acids. Germline lookup yields CDR1 SGHKS and CDR2 YYEKEE (reference sequence).

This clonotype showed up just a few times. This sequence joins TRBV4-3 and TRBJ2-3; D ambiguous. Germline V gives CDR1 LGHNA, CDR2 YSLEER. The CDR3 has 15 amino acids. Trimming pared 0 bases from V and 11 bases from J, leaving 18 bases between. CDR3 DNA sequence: TGCGCCAGCAGCCAAGAGAGTTCGACACCCCGTAGGCAGTATTTT. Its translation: CASSQESSTPRRQYF.

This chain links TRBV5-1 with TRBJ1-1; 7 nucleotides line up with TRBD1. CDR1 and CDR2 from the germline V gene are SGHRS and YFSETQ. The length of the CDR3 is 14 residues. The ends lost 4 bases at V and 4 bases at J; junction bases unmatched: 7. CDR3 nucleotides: TGCGCCAGCAGCCAGACAGGGCTTAGCACTGAAGCTTTCTTT. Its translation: CASSQTGLSTEAFF.

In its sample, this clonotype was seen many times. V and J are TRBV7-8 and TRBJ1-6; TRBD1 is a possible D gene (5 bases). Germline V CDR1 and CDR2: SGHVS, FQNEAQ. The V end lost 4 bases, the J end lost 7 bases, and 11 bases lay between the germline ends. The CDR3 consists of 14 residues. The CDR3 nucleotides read TGTGCCAGCAGCTCCCGGGACGGGAATTCACCCCTCCACTTT. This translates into CASSSRDGNSPLHF.